Below are 29 T cell receptor beta chains sequenced from a single sample in a study of cytomegalovirus exposure and HLA in healthy donors. The PCR employed 60 Vbeta primers together with 13 Jbeta primers. Clones were read by immunoSEQ multiplex PCR, and TCRdb kept only the in-frame ones, dropping some. The sample carries about 130,000 clones, roughly 80% recorded once. The sample comprised PBMCs. These receptors were obtained from a man between 18 and 29 years old in good health and CMV-seropositive.

This chain links TRBV7-6 with TRBJ2-3, with 13 bases identical to TRBD2. Germline V gives CDR1 SGHVS, CDR2 FNYEAQ. With V trimmed by 5 bases and J by 3 bases, 5 bases remained unmatched. The CDR3 spans 16 residues. The CDR3 is CASSQRTSGGTDTQYF. The CDR3 region has the DNA TGTGCCAGCAGCCAACGGACTAGCGGGGGAACAGATACGCAGTATTTT.

The genes are TRBV25-1 and TRBJ2-7, with a weak D call TRBD1 (6 bases). The germline gives CDR1 MGHDK, CDR2 SYGVNS. This CDR3 has 17 amino acids. Between the trimmed V and J ends, which lost 4 bases and 0 bases, there was a span of 19 bases. The CDR3 region is CASSVNRDTTSSYEQYF. The CDR3 region has the DNA TGTGCCAGCAGTGTAAACAGGGATACAACCTCCTCCTACGAGCAGTACTTC.

J is TRBJ2-7 and V is TRBV5-1; 8 bases map to TRBD2. Trimming removed 0 bases from V and 0 bases from J; junction bases left unmatched: 5. Germline values: CDR1 SGHRS, CDR2 YFSETQ. The CDR3 extends over 16 amino acids. This CDR3 reads CASSLAVAGTSYEQYF. DNA of the CDR3: TGCGCCAGCAGCTTGGCGGTAGCGGGAACCTCCTACGAGCAGTACTTC.

The gene calls are TRBV6-5 and TRBJ1-6, with 8 bases aligning to TRBD1. The CDR3 runs 15 residues. CDR1 is MNHEY, CDR2 SVGAGI, per germline. The trim removed 4 bases at V and 7 bases at J, leaving 6 bases unmatched. The CDR3 nucleotides read TGTGCCAGCAGTTCCCAGGGGGCGAGGAATTCACCCCTCCACTTT. Its translation is CASSSQGARNSPLHF.

This sequence joins TRBV12-5 and TRBJ2-2; D is possibly TRBD1 (5 bases). Trimming removed 0 bases from V and 1 base from J, with 18 bases in between. CDR1 and CDR2 (germline): LGHNT, FRNRAP. This CDR3 region has 19 residues. The CDR3: CASGLVRLGEIKNTGELFF. CDR3 nucleotides: TGTGCTAGTGGTTTGGTACGGTTAGGGGAAATTAAGAACACCGGGGAGCTGTTTTTT.

The chain recombines TRBV9 with TRBJ1-2, with D maybe TRBD1 (6 bases). V shed 0 bases and J shed 8 bases, with 11 bases lying between them. This CDR3 has 13 residues. Germline assignment: CDR1 SGDLS and CDR2 YYNGEE. Here the CDR3 reads CASSVEQGRGYTF. The CDR3 bases are TGTGCCAGCAGCGTAGAGCAGGGGCGCGGCTACACCTTC.

This sequence joins TRBV19 and TRBJ1-1; a possible D gene is TRBD1 (5 bases). V was pared by 7 bases and J by 2 bases, with 17 bases between. CDR3 length: 15 amino acids. Looked up from germline, CDR1 is LNHDA and CDR2 is SQIVND (reference sequence). CDR3 DNA: TGTGCCAGTACAAGCAGGGAGGGATATAACACTGAAGCTTTCTTT. Translated: CASTSREGYNTEAFF.

The CDR3 sequence is CASSYLPGQGNTEAFF. DNA for the CDR3: TGTGCCAGCAGTTACCTCCCCGGACAGGGTAACACTGAAGCTTTCTTT. V gene TRBV6-6 combines with J gene TRBJ1-1; 8 positions agree with TRBD1. CDR3 length: 16 residues. The germline V gene encodes CDR1 MNHNY and CDR2 SVGAGI (reference sequence). Trimming took 2 bases from V and 2 from J; bases not matched to a gene: 7.

The rearrangement joins TRBV18 to TRBJ1-1; D is ambiguous. Trimming shortened V by 3 bases and J by 0 bases, and 11 bases separated the two germline ends. CDR3 size: 15 residues. CDR1 and CDR2 from the germline V gene are KGHSH and LQKENI. CDR3 region: CASSPQSKLNTEAFF. The CDR3 region has the DNA TGTGCCAGCTCACCGCAGTCAAAATTGAACACTGAAGCTTTCTTT.

The J gene is TRBJ2-1, the V gene TRBV6-1; 10 bases map to TRBD2. Trimming removed 3 bases from V and 4 bases from J; junction bases left unmatched: 3. CDR1 is MNHNS and CDR2 is SASEGT in the germline V gene. The CDR3 is made up of 15 amino acids. CDR3 amino acids: CASSEASGSYNEQFF. CDR3 in DNA: TGTGCCAGCAGTGAGGCTAGCGGGAGTTACAATGAGCAGTTCTTC.

A remark on this clone: This specimen includes other DNA sequences encoding the same CDR3. The chain is built from TRBV30 and TRBJ1-4; tentative D call: TRBD1 (5 bases). V lost 0 bases and J lost 2, with 10 bases in between. This CDR3 region has 15 residues. Germline values: CDR1 GTSNPN, CDR2 SVGIG (reference sequence). CDR3 DNA sequence: TGTGCCTGGAGTGTACAGGTCGGGACTAATGAAAAACTGTTTTTT. This translates into CAWSVQVGTNEKLFF.

As for this clone: A read error may account for a junction end that differs from germline. The chain employs TRBV10-1 and TRBJ2-7; D uncertain. Germline V gene data show CDR1 as WNHNN and CDR2 as SYGVQD (reference sequence). This CDR3 region has 13 residues. The DNA of the CDR3 is TGCGCCGGCAGTGAGTCGGCACTATCCAGGCAGTACTTC. Translation: CAGSESALSRQYF.

This clone was observed a handful of times. The V gene is TRBV29-1, the J gene TRBJ1-2; 8 nucleotides align to TRBD1. J lost 3 bases, V lost 7 bases, and 7 bases had no gene match. The CDR3 runs to 13 residues. Germline loops: CDR1 SQVTM, CDR2 ANQGSEA. This CDR3 is CSGRTGLDYGYTF. In nucleotides, the CDR3 is TGCAGCGGGAGGACAGGGTTGGACTATGGCTACACCTTC.

Note on this clone: A read error may produce the germline difference seen at one junction end. This sequence joins TRBV7-9 and TRBJ2-7, with D uncertain. Germline V lookup: CDR1 SEHNR, CDR2 FQNEAQ (reference sequence). The CDR3 length is 15 residues. CDR3 sequence (DNA): TGTTCCAGCAGCTTAGCCGCCACGCTAGGTTACGAGCAGTACTTC. Encoded protein: CSSSLAATLGYEQYF.

The rearrangement joins TRBV7-9 to TRBJ2-7, with 7 nucleotides matching TRBD1. The CDR3 sequence is 12 residues long. J lost 6 bases, V lost 5 bases, and 4 bases had no gene match. Germline V lookup: CDR1 SEHNR, CDR2 FQNEAQ (reference sequence). CDR3 residues: CASSLTGFEQYF. CDR3 DNA sequence: TGTGCCAGCAGCCTGACAGGGTTCGAGCAGTACTTC.

This clone has a single count. The CDR3, as DNA: TGTGCCAGTAGTGGAGGGGTCGCAACTAATGAAAAACTGTTTTTT. This translates into CASSGGVATNEKLFF. The rearrangement links TRBV19 to TRBJ1-4, with D possibly being TRBD1 (5 bases). The CDR3 has 15 amino acids. From germline, CDR1 is LNHDA and CDR2 SQIVND (reference sequence). Trimming cost V 5 bases and J 0 bases, with 10 bases left between them.

The V gene is TRBV5-4, the J gene TRBJ1-6; 9 bases are a match to TRBD1. Germline V gene sequence: CDR1 SGHNT, CDR2 YYREEE (reference sequence). V gave up 2 bases and J gave up 8 bases; unmatched junction bases: 11. CDR3 size: 17 residues. CDR3 in DNA: TGTGCCAGCAGCTTCGGACAGGGGAAGTTTGGGGATTCACCCCTCCACTTT. Translating gives CASSFGQGKFGDSPLHF.

The chain uses TRBV7-2 and TRBJ2-3; 12 bases match TRBD2. The trim removed 2 bases at V and 1 base at J, leaving 4 bases unmatched. The CDR3 runs 17 residues. Germline V gene sequence: CDR1 SGHTA, CDR2 FQGNSA. For the CDR3, the DNA is TGTGCCAGCAGCTTACGACTAGCGGGAGTGGGCACAGATACGCAGTATTTT. Its protein product is CASSLRLAGVGTDTQYF.

This chain links TRBV6-4 with TRBJ2-2; tentative D call: TRBD2 (6 bases). V gave up 3 bases and J gave up 5 bases, with 10 bases separating them. Germline V lookup: CDR1 MRHNA, CDR2 SNTAGT. The CDR3 has 14 amino acids. Written as DNA, the CDR3 is TGTGCCAGCAGTGATGAGGGAGGAACCGGGGAGCTGTTTTTT. Its protein product is CASSDEGGTGELFF.

This clone was seen only a few times. The chain couples TRBV2 to TRBJ2-3, with 14 nucleotides matching TRBD2. This CDR3 has 16 residues. V gave up 4 bases and J gave up 2 bases; unmatched junction bases: 2. Germline-derived CDR1 and CDR2 are SNHLY and FYNNEI. CDR3 sequence (DNA): TGTGCCAGCAGTGGGACTAGCGGGGGGTACACAGATACGCAGTATTTT. This sequence encodes CASSGTSGGYTDTQYF.

V usage is TRBV7-2 and J usage is TRBJ1-5; tentatively, D is TRBD1 (6 bases). Trimming took 5 bases from V and 4 from J, leaving 12 bases between them. The CDR3 is 14 amino acids. Per germline, CDR1 SGHTA and CDR2 FQGNSA. DNA of the CDR3: TGTGCCAGCAGCCCGGACAGTCCAAATCAGCCCCAGCATTTT. Translation: CASSPDSPNQPQHF.

The chain uses TRBV5-1 and TRBJ1-5, with D maybe TRBD1 (5 bases). This CDR3 contains 15 residues. Germline V lookup: CDR1 SGHRS, CDR2 YFSETQ. Trimming removed 0 bases at V and 6 bases at J, with 13 bases between. The DNA for the CDR3 is TGCGCCAGCAGCTTGGTTGGGGCTCTCGGTCAGCCCCAGCATTTT. Its protein product is CASSLVGALGQPQHF.

This rearrangement joins TRBV4-3 to TRBJ2-1; the D gene is possibly TRBD2 (5 bases). The germline V gene has CDR1 LGHNA and CDR2 YSLEER. V lost 0 bases, J lost 3 bases, and 15 bases lay in between. This CDR3 has 17 amino acids. CDR3 sequence (DNA): TGCGCCAGCAGCCAAGAGACGGGGAGTTCCGACTACAATGAGCAGTTCTTC. Translation gives CASSQETGSSDYNEQFF.

CDR3 loop: CASSFGAFTDTQYF. DNA for the CDR3: TGCGCCAGCAGCTTTGGGGCCTTCACAGATACGCAGTATTTT. The chain links TRBV5-1 to TRBJ2-3; D perhaps matches TRBD1 (5 bases). There are 14 residues in the CDR3. V shed 2 bases and J shed 2 bases, with 9 bases lying between them. Germline-derived CDR1 and CDR2 are SGHRS and YFSETQ.

This clone has a handful of counts. The chain employs TRBV30 and TRBJ1-2, with 7 bases lining up with TRBD1. The V and J ends lost 2 bases and 4 bases, in that order; junction bases with no gene match: 13. The CDR3 length is 16 residues. CDR1 is GTSNPN and CDR2 is SVGIG in the germline V gene (reference sequence). The CDR3: CAWSQERQGRGYGYTF. In DNA, the CDR3 is TGTGCCTGGAGTCAGGAGAGACAGGGAAGGGGCTATGGCTACACCTTC.

The chain is built from TRBV19 and TRBJ1-4, with 7 bases lining up with TRBD1. V lost 2 bases, J lost 8 bases, and 11 bases stayed unmatched. The CDR3 runs 16 residues. Germline-derived CDR1 and CDR2 are LNHDA and SQIVND (reference sequence). The CDR3 spells CASSIRGQQVGEKLFF. In DNA form, the CDR3 reads TGTGCCAGTAGTATACGGGGACAGCAGGTCGGGGAAAAACTGTTTTTT.

This chain joins TRBV5-6 and TRBJ1-2, with 7 bases identical to TRBD1. Trimming cost V 1 base and J 7 bases; bases outside gene matches: 7. Germline values: CDR1 SGHDT, CDR2 YYEEEE. This CDR3 region has 14 residues. The CDR3 is CASSLLTGASGYTF. The CDR3 DNA is TGTGCCAGCAGCTTGCTCACAGGGGCGAGTGGCTACACCTTC.

CDR3 in DNA: TGTGCCAGTAGTACACGGACAGGGGAGAGCTCCTACGAGCAGTACTTC. Translated, it gives CASSTRTGESSYEQYF. V is TRBV19 and J is TRBJ2-7, with 9 bases lining up with TRBD1. V was clipped by 4 bases and J by 0 bases; unmatched bases: 7. The CDR3 loop spans 16 amino acids. Germline-derived CDR1 and CDR2 are LNHDA and SQIVND (reference sequence).

V usage is TRBV5-6 and J usage is TRBJ2-5; tentative D call: TRBD1 (5 bases). Per the germline V gene, CDR1 is SGHDT and CDR2 is YYEEEE. V was cut by 2 bases and J by 6 bases, with 14 bases left in between. This CDR3 contains 14 residues. CDR3 sequence reads: CASSLRGTVKTQYF. Here the CDR3 DNA reads TGTGCCAGCAGCTTAAGGGGTACGGTTAAGACCCAGTACTTC.